These T cell receptor beta chains were read from a single sample in a study of early T cells in non-severe SARS-CoV-2 infection. TCRdb independently ran MiXCR on the 5' RACE reads; one entry per CDR3 protein. The top ten clones hold 5.2% of a sample with approximately 70,000 distinct CDR3 sequences, roughly an eighth of them seen once. Input material: whole blood. Source of these receptors: an adult who was a healthcare worker with PCR-confirmed SARS-CoV-2 infection or an uninfected control (not recorded which). CDR3s leave out the opening cysteine and the closing phenylalanine or tryptophan.

V gene: TRBV28; J gene: TRBJ2-2; CDR3 protein: ASLSWSVGELF
V gene: TRBV7-9; J gene: TRBJ2-6; CDR3 protein: ASSLSGGRSGANVLT
V gene: TRBV7-3; J gene: TRBJ2-3; CDR3 protein: ASSHKSGRQY
V gene: TRBV2; J gene: TRBJ2-5; CDR3 protein: ASSLAGKETQY
V gene: TRBV11-3; J gene: TRBJ1-2; CDR3 protein: ASSLGTENYGYT
V gene: TRBV11-3; J gene: TRBJ1-6; CDR3 protein: ASSLASGTGRDSPLH
V gene: TRBV20-1; J gene: TRBJ2-5; CDR3 protein: SARGVLEETQY
V gene: TRBV30; J gene: TRBJ2-3; CDR3 protein: AWSVRVGTDTQY
V gene: TRBV11-2; J gene: TRBJ2-7; CDR3 protein: ASSLSRGYLEQY
V gene: TRBV5-4; J gene: TRBJ2-2; CDR3 protein: ASSQGLAGNPDGELF
V gene: TRBV3-1; J gene: TRBJ1-3; CDR3 protein: ASSQDRGEGEGSGNTIY
V gene: TRBV6-6; J gene: TRBJ2-1; CDR3 protein: ASSYRISYNEQF
V gene: TRBV29-1; J gene: TRBJ2-5; CDR3 protein: SVELRTSGSETQY
V gene: TRBV14; J gene: TRBJ2-7; CDR3 protein: ATNKGVGEQY
V gene: TRBV29-1; J gene: TRBJ2-2; CDR3 protein: SAERTGRNTGELF
V gene: TRBV29-1; J gene: TRBJ1-1; CDR3 protein: SVERWSANEAF
V gene: TRBV6-5; J gene: TRBJ1-4; CDR3 protein: ASSKSPGGEKLF
V gene: TRBV7-8; J gene: TRBJ1-4; CDR3 protein: ASSLVPGTTNEKLF
V gene: TRBV12-3/TRBV12-4; J gene: TRBJ2-7; CDR3 protein: ASSFERSSEQY
V gene: TRBV29-1; J gene: TRBJ1-1; CDR3 protein: SAQRGTGHTEAF
V gene: TRBV19; J gene: TRBJ1-4; CDR3 protein: ASSSSGTYEKLF
V gene: TRBV4-3; J gene: TRBJ1-6; CDR3 protein: ASSQTAAGPLH
V gene: TRBV5-4; J gene: TRBJ2-5; CDR3 protein: ASRRDSQETQY
V gene: TRBV12-3/TRBV12-4; J gene: TRBJ1-2; CDR3 protein: ASGLGPYGYT
V gene: TRBV10-3; J gene: TRBJ2-7; CDR3 protein: AIGGSVGYEQY
V gene: TRBV5-4; J gene: TRBJ2-1; CDR3 protein: ASTYGGFGQSNEQF
V gene: TRBV7-9; J gene: TRBJ2-1; CDR3 protein: ASSPRTYNEQF
V gene: TRBV6-2/TRBV6-3; J gene: TRBJ2-1; CDR3 protein: ASNHCLGDDNEQF
V gene: TRBV29-1; J gene: TRBJ2-3; CDR3 protein: SVQPATDTQY
V gene: TRBV11-1; J gene: TRBJ2-3; CDR3 protein: ASSYRDFPDTQY